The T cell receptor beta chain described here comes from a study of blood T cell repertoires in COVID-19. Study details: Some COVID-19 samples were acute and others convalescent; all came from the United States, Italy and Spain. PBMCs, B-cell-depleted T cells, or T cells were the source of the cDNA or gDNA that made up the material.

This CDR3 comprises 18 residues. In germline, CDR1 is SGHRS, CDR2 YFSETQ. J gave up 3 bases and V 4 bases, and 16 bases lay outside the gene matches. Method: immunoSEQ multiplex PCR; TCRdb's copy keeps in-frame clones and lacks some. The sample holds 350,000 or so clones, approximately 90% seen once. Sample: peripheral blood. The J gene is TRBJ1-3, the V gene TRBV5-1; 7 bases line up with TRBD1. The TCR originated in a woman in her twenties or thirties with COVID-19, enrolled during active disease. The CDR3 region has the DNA TGCGCCAGCAGCCCAGAGGGCTCAGGGGGGCGCTTTGGAAACACCATATATTTT. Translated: CASSPEGSGGRFGNTIYF.